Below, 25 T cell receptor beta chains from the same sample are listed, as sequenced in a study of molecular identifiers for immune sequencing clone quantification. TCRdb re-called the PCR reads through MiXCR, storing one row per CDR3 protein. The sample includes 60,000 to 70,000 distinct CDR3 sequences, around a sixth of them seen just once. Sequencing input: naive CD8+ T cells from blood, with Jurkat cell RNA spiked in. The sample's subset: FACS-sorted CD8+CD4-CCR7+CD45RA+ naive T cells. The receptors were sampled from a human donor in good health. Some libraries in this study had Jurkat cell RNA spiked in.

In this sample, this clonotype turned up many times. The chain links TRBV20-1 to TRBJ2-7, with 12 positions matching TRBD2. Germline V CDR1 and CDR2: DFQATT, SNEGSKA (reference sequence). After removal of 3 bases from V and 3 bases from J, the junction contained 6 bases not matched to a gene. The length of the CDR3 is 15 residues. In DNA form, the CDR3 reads TGCAGTGCTAGGGGTCCGGGACTAGCGGGCTACGAGCAGTACTTC. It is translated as CSARGPGLAGYEQYF.

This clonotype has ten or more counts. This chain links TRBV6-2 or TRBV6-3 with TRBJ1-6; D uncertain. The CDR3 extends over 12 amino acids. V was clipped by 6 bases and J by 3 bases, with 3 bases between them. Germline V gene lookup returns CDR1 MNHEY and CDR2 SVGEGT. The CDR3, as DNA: TGTGCCAGCAGCAACTATAATTCACCCCTCCACTTT. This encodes CASSNYNSPLHF.

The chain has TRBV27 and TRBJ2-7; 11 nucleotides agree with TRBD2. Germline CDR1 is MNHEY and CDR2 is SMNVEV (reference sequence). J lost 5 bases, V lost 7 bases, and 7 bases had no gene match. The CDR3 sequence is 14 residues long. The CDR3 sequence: CASTYSGRANEQYF. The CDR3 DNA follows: TGTGCCAGCACATATAGCGGGAGGGCCAACGAGCAGTACTTC.

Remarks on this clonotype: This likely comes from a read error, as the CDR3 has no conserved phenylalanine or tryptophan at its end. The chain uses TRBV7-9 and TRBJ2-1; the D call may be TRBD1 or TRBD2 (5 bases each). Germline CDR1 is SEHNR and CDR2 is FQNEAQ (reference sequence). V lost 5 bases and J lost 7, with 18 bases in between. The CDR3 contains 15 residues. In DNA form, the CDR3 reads TGTGCCAGCAGCAACGAAGAGGGGTCCTTAAATGAGCAGTTCTCC. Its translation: CASSNEEGSLNEQFS.

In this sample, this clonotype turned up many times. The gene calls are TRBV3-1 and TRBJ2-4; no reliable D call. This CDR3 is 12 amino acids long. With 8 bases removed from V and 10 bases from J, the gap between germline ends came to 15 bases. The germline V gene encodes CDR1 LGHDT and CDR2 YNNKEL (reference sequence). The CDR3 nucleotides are TGTGCCAGCCGCGATACCAAGTGGATTCAGTACTTC. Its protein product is CASRDTKWIQYF.

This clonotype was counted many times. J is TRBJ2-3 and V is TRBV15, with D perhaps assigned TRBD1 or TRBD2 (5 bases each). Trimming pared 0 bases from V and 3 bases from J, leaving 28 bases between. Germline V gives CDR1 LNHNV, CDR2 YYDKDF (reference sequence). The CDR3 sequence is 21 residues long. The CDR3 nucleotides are TGTGCCACCAGCAGAGAACCGGGACGGCCCGGGGACCCACAGACTACAGATACGCAGTATTTT. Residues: CATSREPGRPGDPQTTDTQYF.

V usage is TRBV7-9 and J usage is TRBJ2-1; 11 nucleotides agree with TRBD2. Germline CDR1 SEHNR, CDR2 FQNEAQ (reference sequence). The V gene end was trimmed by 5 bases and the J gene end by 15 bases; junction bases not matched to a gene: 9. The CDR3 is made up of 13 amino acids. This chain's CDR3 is CASSPTRLAGSFF. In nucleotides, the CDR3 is TGTGCCAGCAGCCCTACCCGACTAGCGGGATCGTTCTTC.

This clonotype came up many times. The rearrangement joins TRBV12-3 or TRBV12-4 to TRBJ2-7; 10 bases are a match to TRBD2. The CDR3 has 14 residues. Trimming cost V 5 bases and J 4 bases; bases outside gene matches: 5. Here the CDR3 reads CASSGVAGGYEQYF. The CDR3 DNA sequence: TGTGCCAGCAGTGGGGTAGCGGGAGGTTACGAGCAGTACTTC.

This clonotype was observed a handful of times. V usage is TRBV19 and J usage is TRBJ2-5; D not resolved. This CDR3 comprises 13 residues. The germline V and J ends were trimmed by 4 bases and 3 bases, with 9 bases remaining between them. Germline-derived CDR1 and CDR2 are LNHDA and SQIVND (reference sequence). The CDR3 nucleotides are TGTGCCAGTAGTAGCTCAGTCGAAGAGACCCAGTACTTC. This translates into CASSSSVEETQYF.

For the CDR3, the DNA is TGTGCCAGTAGTATCGGGCTAGCACTCGGTCGTGAGCAGTTCTTC. Amino acids: CASSIGLALGREQFF. The rearrangement links TRBV19 to TRBJ2-1, with D possibly being TRBD2 (5 bases). V lost 3 bases, J lost 9 bases, and 18 bases lay in between. The CDR3 is 15 amino acids. Germline V gives CDR1 LNHDA, CDR2 SQIVND (reference sequence). The variable domain in full, with the rest retrieved from reference TRBV19 and TRBJ2-1, is DGGITQSPKYLFRKEGQNVTLSCEQNLNHDAMYWYRQDPGQGLRLIYYSQIVNDFQKGDIAEGYSVSREKKESFPLTVTSAQKNPTAFYLCASSIGLALGREQFFGPGTRLTVL.

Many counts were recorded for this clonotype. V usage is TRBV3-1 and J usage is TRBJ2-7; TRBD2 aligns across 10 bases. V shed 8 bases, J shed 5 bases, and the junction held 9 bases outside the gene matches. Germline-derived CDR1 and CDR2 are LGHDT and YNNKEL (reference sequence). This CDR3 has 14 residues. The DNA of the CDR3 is TGTGCCAGCGACGATAGCGGGAGGTTTAACGAGCAGTACTTC. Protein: CASDDSGRFNEQYF.

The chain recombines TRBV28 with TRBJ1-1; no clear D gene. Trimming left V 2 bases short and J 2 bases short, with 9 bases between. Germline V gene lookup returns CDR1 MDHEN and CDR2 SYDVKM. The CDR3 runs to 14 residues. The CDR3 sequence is CASSLRVINTEAFF. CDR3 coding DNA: TGTGCCAGCAGTTTACGGGTCATAAACACTGAAGCTTTCTTT.

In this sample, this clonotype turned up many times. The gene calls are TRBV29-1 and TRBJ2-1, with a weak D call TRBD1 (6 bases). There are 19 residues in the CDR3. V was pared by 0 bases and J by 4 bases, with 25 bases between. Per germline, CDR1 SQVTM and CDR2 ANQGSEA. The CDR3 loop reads CSVEDPGFRQGSPYNEQFF. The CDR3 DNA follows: TGCAGCGTTGAAGATCCTGGCTTTCGTCAGGGGTCCCCTTACAATGAGCAGTTCTTC.

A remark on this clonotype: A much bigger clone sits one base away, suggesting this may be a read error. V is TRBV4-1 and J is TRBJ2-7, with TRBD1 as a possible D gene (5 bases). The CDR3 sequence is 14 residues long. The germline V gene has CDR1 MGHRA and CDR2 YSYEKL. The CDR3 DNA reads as TGCGCCAGCAGCCAAGCGCAGGGCACCTACGAGCAGTGCTTC. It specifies CASSQAQGTYEQCF.

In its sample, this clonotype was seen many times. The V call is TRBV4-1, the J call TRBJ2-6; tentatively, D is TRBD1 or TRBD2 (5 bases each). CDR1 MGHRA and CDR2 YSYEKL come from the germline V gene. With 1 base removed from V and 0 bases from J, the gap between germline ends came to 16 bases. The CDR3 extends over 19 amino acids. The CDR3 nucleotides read TGCGCCAGCAGCCAAGGCCCCGGGACGGACTTCTCTGGGGCCAACGTCCTGACTTTC. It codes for CASSQGPGTDFSGANVLTF.

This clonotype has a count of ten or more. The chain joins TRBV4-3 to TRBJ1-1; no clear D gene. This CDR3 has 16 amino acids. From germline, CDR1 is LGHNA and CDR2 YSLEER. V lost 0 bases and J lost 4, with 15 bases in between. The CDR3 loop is CASSQDKRFFGTEAFF. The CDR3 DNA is TGCGCCAGCAGCCAAGATAAGAGGTTTTTTGGCACTGAAGCTTTCTTT.

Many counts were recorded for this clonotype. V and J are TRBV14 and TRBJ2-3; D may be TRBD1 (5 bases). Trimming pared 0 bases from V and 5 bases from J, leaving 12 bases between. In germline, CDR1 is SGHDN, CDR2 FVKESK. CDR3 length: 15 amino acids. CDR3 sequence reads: CASSQETAAGDTQYF. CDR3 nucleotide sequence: TGTGCCAGCAGCCAAGAGACAGCTGCTGGAGATACGCAGTATTTT.

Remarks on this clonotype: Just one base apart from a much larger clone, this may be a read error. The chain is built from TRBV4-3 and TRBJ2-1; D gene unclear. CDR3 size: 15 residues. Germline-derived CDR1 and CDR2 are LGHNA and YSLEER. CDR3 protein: CANSQDIGSNNEQFF. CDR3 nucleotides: TGCGCCAACAGCCAAGATATCGGAAGCAACAATGAGCAGTTCTTC.

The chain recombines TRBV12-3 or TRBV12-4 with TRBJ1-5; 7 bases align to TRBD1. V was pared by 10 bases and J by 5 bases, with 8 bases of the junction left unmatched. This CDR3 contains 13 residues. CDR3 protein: CATRQGMDQPQHF. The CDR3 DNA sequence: TGTGCCACACGACAGGGTATGGATCAGCCCCAGCATTTT.

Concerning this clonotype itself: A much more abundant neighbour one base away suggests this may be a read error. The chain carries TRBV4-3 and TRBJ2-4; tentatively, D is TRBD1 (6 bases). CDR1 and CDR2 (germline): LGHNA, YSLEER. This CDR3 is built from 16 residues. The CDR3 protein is CASSQITGNLKNTQYF. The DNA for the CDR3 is TGCGCCAGCAGCCAGATAACAGGGAACCTCAAAAACACTCAGTACTTC.

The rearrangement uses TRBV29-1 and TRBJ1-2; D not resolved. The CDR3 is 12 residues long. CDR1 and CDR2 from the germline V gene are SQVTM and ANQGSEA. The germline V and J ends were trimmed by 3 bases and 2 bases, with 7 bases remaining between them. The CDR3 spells CSVDRANYGYTF. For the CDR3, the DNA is TGCAGCGTTGACCGGGCGAACTATGGCTACACCTTC.

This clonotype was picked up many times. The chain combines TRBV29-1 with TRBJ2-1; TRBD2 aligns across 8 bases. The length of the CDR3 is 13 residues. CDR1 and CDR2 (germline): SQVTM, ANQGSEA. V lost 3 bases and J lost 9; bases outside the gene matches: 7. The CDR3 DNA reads TGCAGCGTTGAGACGGGAGGGGAATTTGAGCAGTTCTTC. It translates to CSVETGGEFEQFF.

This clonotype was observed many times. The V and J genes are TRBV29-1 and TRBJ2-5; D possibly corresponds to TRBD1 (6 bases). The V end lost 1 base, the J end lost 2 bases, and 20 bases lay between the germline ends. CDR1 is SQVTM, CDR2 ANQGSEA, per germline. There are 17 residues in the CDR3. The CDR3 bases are TGCAGCGTTGAAGTAGTATTATCGCAGGGGCCACAAGAGACCCAGTACTTC. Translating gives CSVEVVLSQGPQETQYF.

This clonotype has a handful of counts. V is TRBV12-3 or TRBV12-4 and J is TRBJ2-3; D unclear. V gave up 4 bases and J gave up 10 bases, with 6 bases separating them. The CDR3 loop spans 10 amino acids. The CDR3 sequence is CASSSRPQYF. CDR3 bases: TGTGCCAGCAGTTCAAGGCCGCAGTATTTT.

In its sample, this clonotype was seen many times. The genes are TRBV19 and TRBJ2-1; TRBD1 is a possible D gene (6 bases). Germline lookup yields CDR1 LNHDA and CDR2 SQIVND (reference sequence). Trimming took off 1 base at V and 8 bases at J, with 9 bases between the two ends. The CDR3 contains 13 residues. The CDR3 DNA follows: TGTGCCAGTAGTATAGTAGGGGGACATGAGCAGTTCTTC. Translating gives CASSIVGGHEQFF.